This T cell receptor (beta chain) appears in the sequencing data of a study of Ad26.COV2.S vaccination and SARS-CoV-2 variants. About the study: Sample donor was a member of the COV1001 Ad26.COV2.S trial arm. Findings of the study overall: It is possible that the TCR breadth and depth analyses underestimated the total T cell responses. Higher spike-specific TCR breadth was found in vaccine recipients than in placebo recipients.

Treatment in this sample: about 20 received Ad26.COV2.S at low or high dose, single or two shots; about 5 received placebo; per-sample allocation not given. The samples were gathered on day 63 after the first injection of vaccine or placebo. For this clone: Its antigen is not identified.

Germline CDR1 reads MNHEY; CDR2 reads SMNVEV (reference sequence). The CDR3 runs to 18 residues. V gave up 0 bases and J gave up 0 bases, with 15 bases separating them. Profiling relied on immunoSEQ multiplex PCR, and the TCRdb table lists in-frame clones only, not all of them. The data hold around 270,000 clones, with about 83% observed a single time. Here the sequenced sample was peripheral blood, taken in a trial of Ad26.COV2.S vaccine versus placebo. The TCR originated in a person between 18 and 60 years old who received the Ad26.COV2.S COVID-19 vaccine or a placebo. The chain couples TRBV27 to TRBJ2-1; TRBD1 might be the D (5 bases). CDR3 DNA sequence: TGTGCCAGCAGTTTATCGAAGGTAGGGGCCCTCTCCTACAATGAGCAGTTCTTC. Protein product: CASSLSKVGALSYNEQFF.